This T cell receptor (beta chain) was sequenced in a study of T cell clonality in common variable immunodeficiency (dated by TCRdb to 2015 to 2017). Reading the germline V gene gives CDR1 SNHLY and CDR2 FYNNEI. From its cysteine to its phenylalanine, the CDR3 spans 13 amino acids. Only the CDR3 bases that were read are kept: 30 of them, in frame from base 1. The germline V and J ends show losses of 5 bases and 4 bases respectively, and no gene match explains 4 bases of the junction. The study at large found these results: Fewer TCRbeta clones were shared among CVID subjects than among healthy controls (p < 0.0001). It was noted by the authors that sequencing of the repertoires of T cell subpopulations would be needed to clarify the cause of the increased clonality in CVID. Patient heterogeneity within the CVID cohort put limits on correlating repertoire features with clinical complications. Increased TCRbeta clonality was found in CVID subjects compared with healthy controls (t-test p = 0.018), with the increase being most characteristic of about a third of subjects. Despite equal DNA input, controls averaged roughly 84,000 unique sequences per sample versus around 32,000 in CVID samples. CVID TCRbeta sequences were reported to have fewer deletions and N-nucleotide insertions and to lack highly modified clones with 13 or more V deletions.

Diagnosis of CVID followed standard criteria, namely serum IgG, IgA and/or IgM below the normal range together with specific antibody deficiency. The CVID group comprised about 44 subjects, approximately 15 female and about 29 male, aged roughly 8 to 70 years with a mean age of 40. Both CVID patients and healthy controls were predominantly of Caucasian heritage. Replacement immunoglobulin therapy had been administered to all CVID subjects for at least one year at the time of study participation. At the time of blood collection, no CVID subject was ill or was being treated with immunomodulatory or immunosuppressive medication. From each donor, about 4.5 to 9 ml of heparinized peripheral whole blood was collected. Genomic DNA from adults with common variable immune deficiency (CVID) and from healthy adult controls was the source for sequencing TCRbeta CDR3 repertoires. Diluted blood was density-centrifuged over Hypaque 1077 or Ficoll-Paque to isolate peripheral blood mononuclear cells. Genomic DNA was obtained from unsorted mononuclear cells using either Qiagen column purification or a centrifugation-based method.

Equivalent amounts of genomic DNA from CVID and control samples were used as sequencing input. For every sample, a 60 bp segment covering the rearranged TCRbeta CDR3 region was amplified and then sequenced. The immunoSEQ assay, a bias-corrected multiplex PCR combined with high-throughput sequencing, was used for TCRbeta amplification. The published analysis was carried out like this. Every unique nucleotide sequence was considered a clone and was annotated with V, D and J genes, copy number and frequency. Sequences were labeled productive if in frame, and non-productive if out of frame or containing stop codons. Clonality was calculated from Shannon's entropy as previously described. The predicted amino acid sequences of productive clones were used to derive mean CDR3 Kyte-Doolittle hydropathy. Scaled V gene usage was hierarchically clustered using Manhattan distance and complete linkage with the R hclust function. Sharing of clones by CDR3 amino acid sequence was evaluated through resampling of 12 repertoires per group over 100 rounds. The repertoires were searched for 70 published EBV-specific and almost 250 published CMV-specific TCRbeta sequences. Analysis left out two CVID samples that produced under 10,000 sequences, so 35 to 50 CVID repertoires remained. This is the immuneACCESS table as TCRdb keeps it, with only in-frame sequences that have V and J called. A part of the clones is gone; compared with another copy, unresolved V genes explain less than half, and the rest is unexplained. Clone size and V and J calls were adopted from that table, with D and trimming inferred from the DNA. The sample has about 19,000 clones on record, with no singletons. The ten top clones hold approximately 26% of the sample.

This clone was recorded a few times. Its antigen is currently not known. The read stops 3 residues short of the end of the CDR3; the missing end is completed from the germline J gene. The V gene is TRBV2 and the J gene is TRBJ1-1; 7 junctional bases match TRBD1. Sequenced material: peripheral blood mononuclear cells. The sequence was obtained from a human donor with common variable immunodeficiency. CDR3 reads: CASSSNRGTEAFF. The part of the CDR3 DNA that was read is TGTGCCAGCAGTAGCAACAGGGGCACTGAA.